These 22 T cell receptor beta chains share one sample of origin, sequenced in a study of T-cell memory formation after mild COVID-19. MiXCR, run by TCRdb on the 5' RACE reads, gives a single entry per CDR3 protein. The profile shows hundreds of thousands of distinct CDR3 sequences, approximately 15% of them singletons. The material sequenced was PBMCs or a T cell subset sorted from them (not recorded which). These receptors all stem from an adult woman who had mild COVID-19 (a few samples of this study predate the infection). Cell type and time point are not known.

The chain employs TRBV10-3 and TRBJ2-1, with 10 nucleotides matching TRBD2. Germline V gene lookup returns CDR1 ENHRY and CDR2 SYGVKD. The V gene end was trimmed by 7 bases and the J gene end by 4 bases; junction bases not matched to a gene: 7. This CDR3 contains 15 residues. This chain's CDR3 is CAIKGDSGRYNEQFF. DNA for the CDR3: TGTGCCATCAAGGGGGATAGCGGGAGGTACAATGAGCAGTTCTTC.

This clonotype was observed a handful of times. The chain has TRBV30 and TRBJ2-1; the D is unclear. Germline values: CDR1 GTSNPN, CDR2 SVGIG (reference sequence). The CDR3 covers 11 residues. Trimming removed 1 base at V and 6 bases at J, with 4 bases between. CDR3 loop: CAWSGINEQFF. The CDR3 DNA sequence: TGTGCCTGGAGTGGAATCAATGAGCAGTTCTTC.

The chain carries TRBV20-1 and TRBJ1-2, with D maybe TRBD1 (5 bases). V was trimmed by 2 bases and J by 2 bases, leaving 9 bases between them. Germline CDR1 is DFQATT and CDR2 is SNEGSKA (reference sequence). This CDR3 is built from 13 residues. The CDR3 nucleotides are TGCAGTGCTAGATGGCGGGGGAACTATGGCTACACCTTC. This translates into CSARWRGNYGYTF.

The chain carries TRBV7-3 and TRBJ2-2; D call uncertain. V was pared by 0 bases and J by 0 bases, with 14 bases between. Germline CDR1 SGHTA, CDR2 FQGTGA. The CDR3 is 18 residues long. The CDR3 loop reads CASSLTGTTVANTGELFF. In DNA form, the CDR3 reads TGTGCCAGCAGCTTAACAGGAACTACCGTTGCGAACACCGGGGAGCTGTTTTTT.

This chain uses TRBV19 with TRBJ1-2, with D perhaps TRBD1 (5 bases). The CDR3 spans 14 residues. V was trimmed by 4 bases and J by 7 bases, leaving 16 bases between them. CDR1 LNHDA and CDR2 SQIVND come from the germline V gene (reference sequence). The CDR3 here is CASSNPGQRSGYTF. In DNA form, the CDR3 reads TGTGCCAGTAGTAATCCAGGGCAAAGGTCTGGCTACACCTTC.

This clonotype has a count of ten or more. The chain combines TRBV30 with TRBJ2-1; weak D call: TRBD2 (5 bases). V lost 0 bases and J 0 bases, leaving 12 bases between the germline ends. CDR1 and CDR2 from the germline V gene are GTSNPN and SVGIG (reference sequence). This CDR3 is built from 16 residues. Here the CDR3 DNA reads TGTGCCTGGAGTGTCGGACTCGTAAGCTCCTACAATGAGCAGTTCTTC. This encodes CAWSVGLVSSYNEQFF.

This clonotype was found a few times. The rearrangement links TRBV7-9 to TRBJ2-1; 7 bases line up with TRBD2. V gave up 6 bases and J gave up 0 bases; unmatched junction bases: 8. The CDR3 length is 16 residues. Looked up from germline, CDR1 is SEHNR and CDR2 is FQNEAQ (reference sequence). DNA of the CDR3: TGTGCCAGCAGTGGGAGGGGCGCGGGCTCCTACAATGAGCAGTTCTTC. Translation: CASSGRGAGSYNEQFF. The whole variable domain, filled in from reference TRBV7-9 and TRBJ2-1, reads DTGVSQNPRHKITKRGQNVTFRCDPISEHNRLYWYRQTLGQGPEFLTYFQNEAQLEKSRLLSDRFSAERPKGSFSTLEIQRTEQGDSAMYLCASSGRGAGSYNEQFFGPGTRLTVL.

The chain has TRBV3-1 and TRBJ2-3; D is ambiguous. The CDR3 contains 12 residues. The germline V gene has CDR1 LGHDT and CDR2 YNNKEL (reference sequence). With 0 bases removed from V and 9 bases from J, the gap between germline ends came to 7 bases. The CDR3 is CASSQDWKTQYF. CDR3 DNA: TGTGCCAGCAGCCAAGATTGGAAAACGCAGTATTTT.

This clonotype was observed a few times. This sequence joins TRBV7-8 and TRBJ1-5; D remains unclear. Deletions cut 2 bases from V and 3 bases from J, with 8 bases between. CDR3 length: 14 amino acids. CDR1 is SGHVS and CDR2 is FQNEAQ in the germline V gene. DNA of the CDR3: TGTGCCAGCAGCTTAAGTCAGTACAATCAGCCCCAGCATTTT. The encoded protein is CASSLSQYNQPQHF.

This clonotype was seen more than once but under ten times. The rearrangement uses TRBV9 and TRBJ1-6; D remains ambiguous. This CDR3 comprises 16 residues. Trimming took 0 bases from V and 8 from J, leaving 15 bases between them. Germline V gives CDR1 SGDLS, CDR2 YYNGEE. The DNA of the CDR3 is TGTGCCAGCAGCGTAGAGGGAGGGAACCTCGATTCACCCCTCCACTTT. It specifies CASSVEGGNLDSPLHF.

This clonotype has ten or more counts. The chain uses TRBV3-1 and TRBJ2-3; D is uncertain. This CDR3 region has 15 residues. Deletions cut 5 bases from V and 6 bases from J, with 18 bases between. Germline assignment: CDR1 LGHDT and CDR2 YNNKEL (reference sequence). The CDR3 DNA reads TGTGCCAGCAGCTCCTACTCAGGTGGACCCGATACGCAGTATTTT. Translation gives CASSSYSGGPDTQYF.

The V gene is TRBV13, the J gene TRBJ2-5; D is perhaps TRBD1 or TRBD2 (6 bases each). The CDR3 covers 13 residues. Looked up from germline, CDR1 is PRHDT and CDR2 is FYEKMQ (reference sequence). V lost 9 bases and J lost 2, with 13 bases in between. CDR3 amino acids: CASSRGPQETQYF. For the CDR3, the DNA is TGTGCCAGTTCTCGGGGGCCTCAAGAGACCCAGTACTTC.

CDR3: CASSFPGTSGGGTYNEQFF. The CDR3 region has the DNA TGTGCCAGCAGCTTCCCCGGGACTAGCGGGGGGGGTACCTACAATGAGCAGTTCTTC. The chain recombines TRBV9 with TRBJ2-1; 16 nucleotides agree with TRBD2. CDR3 length: 19 amino acids. Germline CDR1 and CDR2: SGDLS and YYNGEE. The V gene end was trimmed by 4 bases and the J gene end by 2 bases; junction bases not matched to a gene: 9.

The chain carries TRBV7-9 and TRBJ1-2, with TRBD1 as a possible D gene (6 bases). V lost 7 bases to trimming and J lost 4 bases, with 19 bases between them. The CDR3 covers 15 residues. Looked up from germline, CDR1 is SEHNR and CDR2 is FQNEAQ (reference sequence). The CDR3 sequence is CASTYDRSSAYGYTF. Here the CDR3 DNA reads TGTGCCAGCACCTACGACAGGTCCAGTGCCTATGGCTACACCTTC.

This clonotype was seen only a few times. The CDR3 is CASSPVLLETQYF. The CDR3 DNA follows: TGCGCCAGCTCCCCGGTTCTCTTGGAGACCCAGTACTTC. The genes are TRBV23-1 and TRBJ2-5; D gene unclear. TRBV23-1 is an open reading frame whose function is uncertain. The V end was cut by 8 bases, the J end by 5 bases, with 15 bases between. CDR3 length equals 13 residues.

The chain couples TRBV18 to TRBJ2-7; TRBD2 matches 7 bases. Germline CDR1 is KGHSH and CDR2 is LQKENI. This CDR3 spans 14 amino acids. J gave up 4 bases and V 4 bases, and 7 bases lay outside the gene matches. The CDR3: CASSLLADAYEQYF. The CDR3 DNA follows: TGTGCCAGCTCACTTCTAGCGGACGCTTACGAGCAGTACTTC. Filled out from reference TRBV18 and TRBJ2-7, the complete variable domain reads NAGVMQNPRHLVRRRGQEARLRCSPMKGHSHVYWYRQLPEEGLKFMVYLQKENIIDESGMPKERFSAEFPKEGPSILRIQQVVRGDSAAYFCASSLLADAYEQYFGPGTRLTVT.

The chain recombines TRBV7-2 with TRBJ2-1; D may match TRBD1 or TRBD2 (6 bases each). Trimming pared 1 base from V and 4 bases from J, leaving 14 bases between. This CDR3 is 16 amino acids long. CDR1 is SGHTA, CDR2 FQGNSA, per germline. Written as DNA, the CDR3 is TGTGCCAGCAGCTTAGAATCAAGGGGGGCTTACAATGAGCAGTTCTTC. Amino acid sequence: CASSLESRGAYNEQFF.

CDR3 region: CASSQELQLDTQYF. The DNA for the CDR3 is TGTGCCAGCAGCCAAGAACTTCAGCTAGATACGCAGTATTTT. The rearrangement joins TRBV3-1 to TRBJ2-3, with D uncertain. V was clipped by 0 bases and J by 5 bases, with 9 bases between them. CDR3 length: 14 residues. Germline loops: CDR1 LGHDT, CDR2 YNNKEL (reference sequence).

The V gene is TRBV19, the J gene TRBJ2-1; no reliable D call. Looked up from germline, CDR1 is LNHDA and CDR2 is SQIVND (reference sequence). V lost 7 bases to trimming and J lost 7 bases, with 8 bases between them. The CDR3 covers 11 residues. CDR3 amino acids: CASTFRNEQFF. As DNA, the CDR3 is TGTGCCAGTACCTTTCGGAATGAGCAGTTCTTC. The variable domain in full, completed from reference TRBV19 and TRBJ2-1, reads DGGITQSPKYLFRKEGQNVTLSCEQNLNHDAMYWYRQDPGQGLRLIYYSQIVNDFQKGDIAEGYSVSREKKESFPLTVTSAQKNPTAFYLCASTFRNEQFFGPGTRLTVL.

The chain couples TRBV12-3 or TRBV12-4 to TRBJ1-5; D may be TRBD1 (6 bases). Trimming cost V 5 bases and J 4 bases, with 12 bases left between them. The CDR3 has 14 residues. DNA for the CDR3: TGTGCCAGCAGTCCTCAAACAGGGAATCAGCCCCAGCATTTT. As protein: CASSPQTGNQPQHF.

The chain joins TRBV29-1 to TRBJ1-1; D is undetermined. V dropped 3 bases and J dropped 6 bases, with 11 bases sitting between them. The CDR3 has 12 residues. Germline lookup yields CDR1 SQVTM and CDR2 ANQGSEA. Written as DNA, the CDR3 is TGCAGCGTTGAGCCCGGGGATGCTGAAGCTTTCTTT. As protein: CSVEPGDAEAFF.

The rearrangement uses TRBV19 and TRBJ2-7; D is unclear. There are 15 residues in the CDR3. Trimming shortened V by 2 bases and J by 6 bases, and 17 bases separated the two germline ends. CDR1 and CDR2 from the germline V gene are LNHDA and SQIVND (reference sequence). This CDR3 reads CASSIPRPLKCEQYV. CDR3 in DNA: TGTGCCAGTAGTATACCCAGGCCGCTAAAGTGCGAGCAGTACGTC.